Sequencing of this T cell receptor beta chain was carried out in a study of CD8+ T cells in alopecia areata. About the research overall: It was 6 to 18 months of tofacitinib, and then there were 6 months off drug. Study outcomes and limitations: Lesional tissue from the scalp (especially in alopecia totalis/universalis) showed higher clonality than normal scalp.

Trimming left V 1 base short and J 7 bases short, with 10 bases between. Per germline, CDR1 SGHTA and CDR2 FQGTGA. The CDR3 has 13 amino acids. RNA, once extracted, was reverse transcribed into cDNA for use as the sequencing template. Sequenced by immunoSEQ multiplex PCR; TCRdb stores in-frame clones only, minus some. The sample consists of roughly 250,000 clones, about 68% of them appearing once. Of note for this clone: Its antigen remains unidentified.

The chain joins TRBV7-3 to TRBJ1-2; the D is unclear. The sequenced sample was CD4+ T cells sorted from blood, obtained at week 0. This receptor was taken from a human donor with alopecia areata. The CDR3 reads CASSLNLAGGYTF. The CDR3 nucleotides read TGTGCCAGCAGCTTAAATTTGGCAGGTGGCTACACCTTC.